The source of this T cell receptor beta chain is a study of shared clonotypes between healthy human individuals. Genomic DNA (from each subset) was split evenly across several immunoSEQ plates. Sorted-subset replicate PCR reactions contained roughly 200 ng DNA, corresponding to roughly 29,000 T cell genomes. Authors' methods: Filtering differed since immunoSEQ provided only junctions, with no quality scores. Libraries were prepared by immunoSEQ multiplex PCR; TCRdb keeps only in-frame clonotypes and omits some of them. V and J calls and clone size are copied from that table; D and trimming were computed from the DNA. The sample yields around 2,000,000 clones, approximately 94% seen once. Terminally differentiated effector memory CD45RA+ cells were excluded from the naive CD8 cells, which were CD45RO-negative and positively selected for CCR7. CDR1 is MDHEN and CDR2 is SYDVKM in the germline V gene. There are 13 residues in the CDR3. V lost 2 bases and J lost 9; bases outside the gene matches: 6.

This TCR derives from a man between 18 and 29 years old in good health. This rearrangement joins TRBV28 to TRBJ2-7; 8 bases are shared with TRBD2. Sequenced sample: naive CD8+ T cells sorted from blood. CDR3 in amino acids: CASSLAGGSGQYF. DNA for the CDR3: TGTGCCAGCAGTTTAGCGGGGGGTTCGGGGCAGTACTTC.